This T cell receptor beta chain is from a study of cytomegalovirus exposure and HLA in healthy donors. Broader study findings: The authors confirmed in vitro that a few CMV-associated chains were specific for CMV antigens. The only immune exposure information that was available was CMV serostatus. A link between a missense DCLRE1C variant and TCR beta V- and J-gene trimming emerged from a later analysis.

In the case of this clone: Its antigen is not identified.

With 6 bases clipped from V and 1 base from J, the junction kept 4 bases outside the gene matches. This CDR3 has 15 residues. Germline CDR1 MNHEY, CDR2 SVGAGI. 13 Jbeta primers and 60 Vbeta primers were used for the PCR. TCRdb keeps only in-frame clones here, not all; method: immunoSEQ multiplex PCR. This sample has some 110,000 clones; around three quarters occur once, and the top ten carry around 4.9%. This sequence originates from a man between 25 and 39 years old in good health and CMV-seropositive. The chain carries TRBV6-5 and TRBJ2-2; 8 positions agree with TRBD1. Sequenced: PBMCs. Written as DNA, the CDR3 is TGTGCCAGCAGCCCCGGGACAGGGAACACCGGGGAGCTGTTTTTT. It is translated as CASSPGTGNTGELFF.